What follows are 20 T cell receptor beta chains derived from one specimen sequenced in a study of beta chain features in type 1 diabetes. The study reverse transcribed the entire isolated RNA, so it sequenced expressed TCRB transcripts. Sequencing used immunoSEQ multiplex PCR; TCRdb keeps in-frame clones, though not all of them. The profile shows hundreds of thousands of clones, 6.5% to 10% of them singletons. Sequences were obtained from central memory CD4+ T cells from blood. These receptors all stem from a woman in her late teens or twenties in good health.

This clone was picked up a small number of times. The genes are TRBV11-2 and TRBJ2-1; 7 bases agree with TRBD2. The CDR3 length is 14 residues. V shed 7 bases and J 3 bases; nucleotides not matched to a gene: 6. Germline assignment: CDR1 SGHAT and CDR2 FQNNGV. The CDR3 here is CASTSGRVYNEQFF. In DNA, the CDR3 is TGTGCCAGCACCAGTGGGAGGGTCTACAATGAGCAGTTCTTC.

The chain uses TRBV5-6 and TRBJ1-5; 9 bases map to TRBD1. Germline values: CDR1 SGHDT, CDR2 YYEEEE. With V trimmed by 4 bases and J by 7 bases, 9 bases remained unmatched. This CDR3 is built from 15 residues. CDR3 in amino acids: CASSTGTGRDQPQHF. The CDR3, as DNA: TGTGCCAGCAGCACCGGGACAGGGAGGGACCAGCCCCAGCATTTT.

The chain carries TRBV7-2 and TRBJ2-4; TRBD2 might be the D (6 bases). Germline V gene lookup returns CDR1 SGHTA and CDR2 FQGNSA. The CDR3 is made up of 14 amino acids. Trimming left V 3 bases short and J 3 bases short, with 9 bases between. The CDR3 coding sequence is TGTGCCAGCAGCTTCACTAGCAGCAAAAACATTCAGTACTTC. Translating it yields CASSFTSSKNIQYF.

This clone was seen many times. This sequence joins TRBV7-2 and TRBJ2-1; D not resolved. Germline loops: CDR1 SGHTA, CDR2 FQGNSA. Trimming pared 2 bases from V and 6 bases from J, leaving 11 bases between. The CDR3 contains 14 residues. The CDR3 nucleotides read TGTGCCAGCAGCTTACTAATAGTGCCCAATGAGCAGTTCTTC. Its protein product is CASSLLIVPNEQFF.

The chain recombines TRBV7-9 with TRBJ1-2; 10 bases map to TRBD1. The CDR3 loop spans 14 amino acids. Germline V gene sequence: CDR1 SEHNR, CDR2 FQNEAQ (reference sequence). Losses at the gene ends were 4 bases for V and 7 bases for J; bases not matched to a gene: 6. CDR3 DNA sequence: TGTGCCAGCAGCTCCGGGACAGGGGAGTCTGGCTACACCTTC. The encoded protein is CASSSGTGESGYTF.

This clone has only a few counts. J is TRBJ2-1 and V is TRBV7-3; D gene ambiguous. Germline values: CDR1 SGHTA, CDR2 FQGTGA. The CDR3 has 12 residues. The V gene lost 2 bases and the J gene lost 5 bases, with 4 bases spanning the gap. The CDR3 loop reads CASSLWNNEQFF. The CDR3 region has the DNA TGTGCCAGCAGCTTATGGAACAATGAGCAGTTCTTC.

This clone was seen a handful of times. CDR3 in amino acids: CASSQQGTNEKLFF. The CDR3 DNA reads as TGTGCCAGCAGCCAACAGGGCACTAATGAAAAACTGTTTTTT. V and J are TRBV11-2 and TRBJ1-4; a weak D match, TRBD1 (6 bases). The CDR3 contains 14 residues. CDR1 is SGHAT and CDR2 is FQNNGV in the germline V gene. V lost 5 bases and J lost 2, with 9 bases in between.

The chain couples TRBV15 to TRBJ1-5, with 7 bases fitting TRBD1. The CDR3 sequence is 15 residues long. V lost 1 base to trimming and J lost 4 bases; unmatched junction nucleotides: 4. Germline CDR1 reads LNHNV; CDR2 reads YYDKDF (reference sequence). The CDR3: CATSRGGTANQPQHF. The CDR3 DNA reads as TGTGCCACCAGCAGAGGCGGGACAGCTAATCAGCCCCAGCATTTT.

This clone has only a few counts. The J gene is TRBJ2-3, the V gene TRBV7-9, with TRBD2 as a possible D gene (6 bases). The CDR3 runs to 15 residues. Germline V gene data show CDR1 as SEHNR and CDR2 as FQNEAQ (reference sequence). Trimming took 5 bases from V and 2 from J, leaving 14 bases between them. CDR3 protein: CASSPGTSSTDTQYF. Written as DNA, the CDR3 is TGTGCCAGCAGCCCCGGGACTTCTTCCACAGATACGCAGTATTTT.

This clone has just a few counts. The rearrangement links TRBV10-3 to TRBJ2-3; tentatively, D is TRBD1 or TRBD2 (5 bases each). Germline V CDR1 and CDR2: ENHRY, SYGVKD. The CDR3 has 15 amino acids. Between the trimmed V and J ends, which lost 8 bases and 3 bases, there was a span of 18 bases. The CDR3 protein is CAIGSGGVGTDTQYF. The CDR3 DNA reads as TGTGCCATCGGTTCTGGGGGAGTCGGAACAGATACGCAGTATTTT.

In its sample, this clone was seen many times. The V call is TRBV28, the J call TRBJ2-3; no definite D call. Germline CDR1 MDHEN, CDR2 SYDVKM. The CDR3 sequence is 11 residues long. Trimming cost V 8 bases and J 6 bases, with 9 bases left between them. The CDR3, as DNA: TGTGCCAGCGGACCGGCCGATACGCAGTATTTT. Its translation is CASGPADTQYF.

The chain has TRBV10-3 and TRBJ2-3, with 8 bases aligning to TRBD2. V dropped 4 bases and J dropped 0; count of bases not matched to a gene: 9. CDR3 length: 17 amino acids. The V gene's germline CDR1 is ENHRY and CDR2 SYGVKD. CDR3 sequence reads: CAISGSAAGGSTDTQYF. CDR3 bases: TGTGCCATCAGTGGGTCAGCGGCGGGAGGTAGCACAGATACGCAGTATTTT.

There are a few counts of this clone. The genes are TRBV5-4 and TRBJ2-3, with 9 bases fitting TRBD1. Per the germline V gene, CDR1 is SGHNT and CDR2 is YYREEE (reference sequence). The junction had 11 bases not matched to a gene; V was cut back by 10 bases and J by 2 bases. CDR3 length: 15 amino acids. In DNA form, the CDR3 reads TGTGCCGGCATTCCGGGACAGGGCCTCACAGATACGCAGTATTTT. Translation: CAGIPGQGLTDTQYF.

The J gene is TRBJ1-1, the V gene TRBV11-1, with TRBD1 matching 11 bases. CDR1 and CDR2 (germline): SGHAT, FQDESV (reference sequence). V shed 5 bases, J shed 5 bases, and the junction held 10 bases outside the gene matches. This CDR3 is built from 16 residues. The CDR3 coding sequence is TGTGCCAGCAGCCCGGGGGACAGGGGGACGGCGACTGAAGCTTTCTTT. Amino acid sequence: CASSPGDRGTATEAFF.

The rearrangement joins TRBV28 to TRBJ2-4; the match to TRBD2 covers 7 bases. V shed 3 bases, J shed 0 bases, and the junction held 11 bases outside the gene matches. The CDR3 has 18 amino acids. CDR1 MDHEN and CDR2 SYDVKM come from the germline V gene. The CDR3 loop reads CASSLQRTRFLAKNIQYF. CDR3 coding DNA: TGTGCCAGCAGTTTGCAGCGGACTAGGTTCTTAGCCAAAAACATTCAGTACTTC.

This clone has ten or more counts. The V gene is TRBV29-1, the J gene TRBJ1-1; 10 bases line up with TRBD1. This CDR3 is built from 14 residues. J was trimmed by 1 base and V by 7 bases; bases with no gene match: 6. Germline V gene sequence: CDR1 SQVTM, CDR2 ANQGSEA. The CDR3 bases are TGCAGCGCTAAGGACAGGGGGAGGAACACTGAAGCTTTCTTT. This codes for CSAKDRGRNTEAFF.

The V call is TRBV4-2, the J call TRBJ2-1, with 8 bases that match TRBD2. The ends lost 0 bases at V and 6 bases at J; junction bases unmatched: 7. The CDR3 totals 16 residues. Germline CDR1 is LGHNA and CDR2 is YNFKEQ. The CDR3 nucleotides read TGTGCCAGCAGCCAAGATGCGGGAGGAAAACCCAATGAGCAGTTCTTC. Protein: CASSQDAGGKPNEQFF.

J is TRBJ1-2 and V is TRBV6-6; no definite D call. CDR3 length: 12 amino acids. CDR1 is MNHNY and CDR2 is SVGAGI in the germline V gene (reference sequence). With 8 bases removed from V and 0 bases from J, the gap between germline ends came to 7 bases. The CDR3 nucleotides read TGTGCCAGCCAAACCGCTAACTATGGCTACACCTTC. Translating gives CASQTANYGYTF.

The sample holds many counts of this clone. This chain uses TRBV29-1 with TRBJ2-3, with 8 bases fitting TRBD1. Germline V gene data show CDR1 as SQVTM and CDR2 as ANQGSEA. V shed 6 bases, J shed 0 bases, and the junction held 5 bases outside the gene matches. This CDR3 has 14 residues. In DNA form, the CDR3 reads TGCAGCGTGACAGGGGCAACTAGCACAGATACGCAGTATTTT. It yields the protein CSVTGATSTDTQYF.

The rearrangement joins TRBV4-3 to TRBJ1-2, with a tentative D call TRBD1 (6 bases). Trimming took off 5 bases at V and 4 bases at J, with 14 bases between the two ends. This CDR3 comprises 14 residues. Germline V lookup: CDR1 LGHNA, CDR2 YSLEER. The CDR3 here is CASSSNQGSYGYTF. In nucleotides, the CDR3 is TGCGCCAGCAGCTCCAACCAGGGGTCCTATGGCTACACCTTC.